This TCR beta chain was profiled in a study of blood T cell repertoires in COVID-19. As for the study in general: Samples of COVID-19 (acute and convalescent) were obtained from the United States, Italy and Spain. The cDNA or gDNA used as material had been derived from T cells, B-cell-depleted T cells, or PBMCs.

Germline V gene lookup returns CDR1 MDHEN and CDR2 SYDVKM. V was clipped by 2 bases and J by 0 bases, with 7 bases between them. This CDR3 comprises 14 residues. Participants, roughly 18 to 100 years old, spanned 25 or so US areas. Cohorts were assigned according to the clinical history that participants reported. Only in-frame clones appear in the TCRdb table, and some are missing; sequencing was by immunoSEQ multiplex PCR. The sample includes about 400,000 clones, 70% to 90% of them seen just once. The chain recombines TRBV28 with TRBJ2-5; unclear D gene. The material sequenced was PBMCs or T cells enriched from blood (not recorded which). The sequence was collected from a man aged 40-50 years in a cohort exposed to, infected with or recovered from COVID-19 (not recorded which). The CDR3 protein is CASSLAEDQETQYF. DNA for the CDR3: TGTGCCAGCAGTTTAGCTGAGGACCAAGAGACCCAGTACTTC.